The TCR beta chain described here comes from a study of cytomegalovirus exposure and HLA in healthy donors. Findings and limits, study-wide: V- and J-gene trimming in TCR beta was tied to a missense DCLRE1C variant by an analysis performed later.

60 Vbeta and 13 Jbeta primers were used in PCR. TCRdb's copy holds only in-frame clones and misses some; the assay was immunoSEQ multiplex PCR. The data contain roughly 120,000 clones, 60% to 85% of them singletons. A remark on this clone: The antigen remains undetermined.

The CDR3 spans 16 residues. V was trimmed by 3 bases and J by 0 bases, leaving 9 bases between them. The V gene's germline CDR1 is KGHSH and CDR2 LQKENI. This TCR came from a woman between 18 and 29 years old in good health and CMV-seronegative. The V gene is TRBV18, the J gene TRBJ2-6; possible D gene TRBD1, 5 bases. Material: PBMCs. This CDR3 reads CASSPDKGSGANVLTF. The CDR3 DNA reads as TGTGCCAGCTCACCGGACAAGGGCTCTGGGGCCAACGTCCTGACTTTC.